Listed below are T cell receptor beta chains from one sample, sequenced in a study of OX40 agonist ivuxolimab in advanced cancers. The data were produced by immunoSEQ multiplex PCR, yet TCRdb's version contains in-frame clones alone and is incomplete. The repertoire consists of tens of thousands of clones, with approximately 84% occurring once and the leading ten covering roughly 4.2%. Sequenced here: CD4+ or CD8+ T cells sorted from blood, sampled in a trial of the OX40 agonist ivuxolimab. The receptors stem from an adult with an advanced solid tumor such as melanoma, head and neck, liver or kidney cancer. CDR3s include the opening cysteine and the closing phenylalanine or tryptophan. Each record gives: V gene, D gene, clone size, CDR3 length, J gene, CDR3 protein, CDR3 DNA. The D gene is left open where the match is weak. For some rows the clone size is stated as once, few or many, or as a class when expanded; others skip it.

v_gene: TRBV4-2
d_gene: .
abundance: .
len: 14
j_gene: TRBJ1-3
CDR3aa: CASSQVNFGNTIYF
CDR3nt: TGTGCCAGCAGCCAAGTAAATTTCGGAAACACCATATATTTT

v_gene: TRBV6-6
d_gene: .
abundance: .
len: 16
j_gene: TRBJ1-6
CDR3aa: CASWSSGSSYNSPLHF
CDR3nt: TGTGCCAGCTGGTCATCGGGAAGCTCCTATAATTCACCCCTCCACTTT

v_gene: TRBV15
d_gene: .
abundance: .
len: 16
j_gene: TRBJ2-6
CDR3aa: CATSRDRFSGANVLTF
CDR3nt: TGTGCCACCAGCAGAGATCGCTTTTCTGGGGCCAACGTCCTGACTTTC

v_gene: TRBV4-3
d_gene: .
abundance: .
len: 15
j_gene: TRBJ1-5
CDR3aa: CASSQAGEGNQPQHF
CDR3nt: TGCGCCAGCAGCCAAGCTGGAGAGGGCAATCAGCCCCAGCATTTT

v_gene: TRBV19
d_gene: TRBD1
abundance: .
len: 18
j_gene: TRBJ1-5
CDR3aa: CASSGRDRGTSSNQPQHF
CDR3nt: TGTGCCAGTAGTGGCCGGGACAGGGGGACGAGTAGCAATCAGCCCCAGCATTTT

v_gene: TRBV6-5
d_gene: .
abundance: .
len: 13
j_gene: TRBJ1-1
CDR3aa: CASTRDGNTEAFF
CDR3nt: TGTGCCAGCACCAGAGACGGGAACACTGAAGCTTTCTTT

v_gene: TRBV2
d_gene: .
abundance: .
len: 14
j_gene: TRBJ2-7
CDR3aa: CASSESRSGYEQYF
CDR3nt: TGTGCCAGCAGTGAAAGTAGGAGTGGCTACGAGCAGTACTTC

v_gene: TRBV7-9
d_gene: .
abundance: once
len: 15
j_gene: TRBJ2-6
CDR3aa: CASSFPTPGHNVLTF
CDR3nt: TGTGCCAGCAGCTTCCCGACACCGGGGCACAACGTCCTGACTTTC

v_gene: TRBV5-1
d_gene: TRBD1
abundance: .
len: 15
j_gene: TRBJ1-1
CDR3aa: CASRGQGGWDTEAFF
CDR3nt: TGCGCCAGCAGGGGCCAGGGGGGATGGGACACTGAAGCTTTCTTT

v_gene: TRBV11-3
d_gene: .
abundance: few
len: 13
j_gene: TRBJ1-1
CDR3aa: CASSLDPASEAFF
CDR3nt: TGTGCCAGCAGCTTAGATCCTGCCTCTGAAGCTTTCTTT

v_gene: TRBV4-1
d_gene: .
abundance: .
len: 15
j_gene: TRBJ1-5
CDR3aa: CASSQGFGGSQPQHF
CDR3nt: TGCGCCAGCAGCCAAGGATTCGGAGGCTCTCAGCCCCAGCATTTT

v_gene: TRBV2
d_gene: TRBD1
abundance: .
len: 14
j_gene: TRBJ1-6
CDR3aa: CASKIQGLDSPLHF
CDR3nt: TGTGCCAGCAAGATACAGGGGCTCGATTCACCCCTCCACTTT

v_gene: TRBV11-2
d_gene: TRBD1
abundance: .
len: 17
j_gene: TRBJ2-2
CDR3aa: CASSPEVTGANTGELFF
CDR3nt: TGTGCCAGCAGCCCGGAGGTGACAGGGGCAAACACCGGGGAGCTGTTTTTT

v_gene: TRBV19
d_gene: .
abundance: .
len: 15
j_gene: TRBJ1-2
CDR3aa: CASSIYGSRNYGYTF
CDR3nt: TGTGCCAGTAGTATATACGGGAGCCGTAACTATGGCTACACCTTC

v_gene: TRBV15
d_gene: .
abundance: .
len: 17
j_gene: TRBJ2-7
CDR3aa: CATSRPDSPRGLYEQYF
CDR3nt: TGTGCCACCAGCAGACCCGACAGCCCGAGAGGATTGTACGAGCAGTACTTC

v_gene: TRBV10-3
d_gene: TRBD2
abundance: .
len: 16
j_gene: TRBJ2-1
CDR3aa: CAISSTTSGLYNEQFF
CDR3nt: TGTGCCATCAGTAGCACCACTAGCGGGCTTTACAATGAGCAGTTCTTC

v_gene: TRBV18
d_gene: .
abundance: .
len: 13
j_gene: TRBJ1-1
CDR3aa: CASSSARPFESFF
CDR3nt: TGTGCCAGCTCATCGGCCAGACCGTTTGAATCTTTCTTT

v_gene: TRBV7-3
d_gene: TRBD2
abundance: .
len: 14
j_gene: TRBJ2-1
CDR3aa: CASSIAGRGDEQFF
CDR3nt: TGTGCCAGCAGTATAGCGGGGCGGGGCGATGAGCAGTTCTTC

v_gene: TRBV5-1
d_gene: TRBD1
abundance: .
len: 17
j_gene: TRBJ2-5
CDR3aa: CASSLGDRGRSQETQYF
CDR3nt: TGCGCCAGCAGCTTGGGGGACAGGGGGCGAAGCCAAGAGACCCAGTACTTC

v_gene: TRBV6-6
d_gene: TRBD1
abundance: .
len: 16
j_gene: TRBJ1-6
CDR3aa: CASSYSATGGASPLHF
CDR3nt: TGTGCCAGCAGTTACTCAGCGACAGGGGGCGCATCACCCCTCCACTTT

v_gene: TRBV29-1
d_gene: TRBD1
abundance: once
len: 12
j_gene: TRBJ1-1
CDR3aa: CSVARGGGEAFF
CDR3nt: TGCAGCGTTGCGAGAGGGGGCGGTGAAGCTTTCTTT

v_gene: TRBV5-1
d_gene: .
abundance: .
len: 13
j_gene: TRBJ2-3
CDR3aa: CASSGTSTDTQYF
CDR3nt: TGCGCCAGCAGCGGGACTAGCACAGATACGCAGTATTTT

v_gene: TRBV7-9
d_gene: .
abundance: .
len: 15
j_gene: TRBJ1-1
CDR3aa: CASSVLGQLNTEAFF
CDR3nt: TGTGCCAGCAGCGTCCTGGGACAACTGAACACTGAAGCTTTCTTT

v_gene: TRBV2
d_gene: TRBD1
abundance: once
len: 15
j_gene: TRBJ2-7
CDR3aa: CASSYRDRGFGEQYF
CDR3nt: TGTGCCAGCAGCTACCGGGACAGGGGATTTGGCGAGCAGTACTTC

v_gene: TRBV5-1
d_gene: TRBD1
abundance: .
len: 16
j_gene: TRBJ2-7
CDR3aa: CASSLEGRGLSREQYF
CDR3nt: TGCGCCAGCAGCTTGGAAGGCAGGGGGCTTTCACGCGAGCAGTACTTC

v_gene: TRBV18
d_gene: .
abundance: .
len: 13
j_gene: TRBJ1-2
CDR3aa: CASSQATDSVPTF
CDR3nt: TGTGCCAGCTCACAGGCGACGGACAGCGTACCCACCTTC

v_gene: TRBV19
d_gene: .
abundance: .
len: 17
j_gene: TRBJ1-6
CDR3aa: CASRGGLASSYNSPLHF
CDR3nt: TGTGCCAGTAGGGGGGGACTGGCGAGCTCCTATAATTCACCCCTCCACTTT

v_gene: TRBV6-6
d_gene: TRBD2
abundance: .
len: 14
j_gene: TRBJ2-3
CDR3aa: CASKVPGGGDTQYF
CDR3nt: TGTGCCAGCAAGGTCCCGGGGGGAGGAGATACGCAGTATTTT

v_gene: TRBV13
d_gene: .
abundance: .
len: 15
j_gene: TRBJ1-4
CDR3aa: CASSSRLNPNEKLFF
CDR3nt: TGTGCCAGCAGCTCCCGATTGAACCCTAATGAAAAACTGTTTTTT

v_gene: TRBV16
d_gene: .
abundance: .
len: 16
j_gene: TRBJ1-1
CDR3aa: CASSYGFRQQNTEAFF
CDR3nt: TGTGCCAGCAGCTACGGCTTTAGACAGCAGAACACTGAAGCTTTCTTT

v_gene: TRBV18
d_gene: TRBD1
abundance: once
len: 14
j_gene: TRBJ2-2
CDR3aa: CASSPRTGTGELFF
CDR3nt: TGTGCCAGCTCCCCTCGGACAGGAACCGGGGAGCTGTTTTTT

v_gene: TRBV19
d_gene: .
abundance: .
len: 17
j_gene: TRBJ2-2
CDR3aa: CASSGGRNTQNTGELFF
CDR3nt: TGTGCCAGTAGTGGGGGCCGTAACACACAGAACACCGGGGAGCTGTTTTTT

v_gene: TRBV18
d_gene: TRBD1
abundance: .
len: 16
j_gene: TRBJ2-2
CDR3aa: CASSLSRDRGAGELFF
CDR3nt: TGTGCCAGCTCACTATCCCGGGACAGGGGAGCCGGGGAGCTGTTTTTT

v_gene: TRBV7-7
d_gene: TRBD2
abundance: .
len: 13
j_gene: TRBJ2-3
CDR3aa: CASSFLGGDTQYF
CDR3nt: TGTGCTAGCAGCTTCCTGGGAGGGGATACGCAGTATTTT

v_gene: TRBV29-1
d_gene: .
abundance: .
len: 12
j_gene: TRBJ1-2
CDR3aa: CSVGDRSYGYTF
CDR3nt: TGCAGCGTTGGCGACAGGTCCTATGGCTACACCTTC

v_gene: TRBV2
d_gene: .
abundance: once
len: 16
j_gene: TRBJ2-6
CDR3aa: CASNRGQGSGANVLTF
CDR3nt: TGTGCCAGCAACCGAGGGCAGGGCTCTGGGGCCAACGTCCTGACTTTC

v_gene: TRBV6-1
d_gene: .
abundance: .
len: 14
j_gene: TRBJ1-5
CDR3aa: CASSVETQYQPQHF
CDR3nt: TGTGCCAGCAGTGTTGAGACGCAATATCAGCCCCAGCATTTT

v_gene: TRBV4-1
d_gene: TRBD1
abundance: .
len: 14
j_gene: TRBJ1-2
CDR3aa: CASSPTGFSYGYTF
CDR3nt: TGCGCCAGCAGCCCGACAGGGTTTTCCTATGGCTACACCTTC

v_gene: TRBV6-5
d_gene: TRBD2
abundance: .
len: 15
j_gene: TRBJ2-7
CDR3aa: CASSRNGGAYYEQYF
CDR3nt: TGTGCCAGCAGTCGGAACGGGGGGGCCTACTACGAGCAGTACTTC

v_gene: TRBV6-1
d_gene: .
abundance: .
len: 12
j_gene: TRBJ2-7
CDR3aa: CASRSSGYEQYF
CDR3nt: TGTGCCAGCAGATCGTCGGGCTACGAGCAGTACTTC

v_gene: TRBV23-1
d_gene: .
abundance: .
len: 16
j_gene: TRBJ1-1
CDR3aa: CASSLPGRGVNTEAFF
CDR3nt: TGCGCCAGCAGCCTTCCCGGACGGGGGGTGAACACTGAAGCTTTCTTT

v_gene: TRBV5-1
d_gene: TRBD1
abundance: .
len: 18
j_gene: TRBJ2-1
CDR3aa: CASSLERGTGASYNEQFF
CDR3nt: TGCGCCAGCAGCTTGGAACGAGGGACAGGGGCGTCCTACAATGAGCAGTTCTTC

v_gene: TRBV28
d_gene: .
abundance: .
len: 12
j_gene: TRBJ2-1
CDR3aa: CASEGINNEQFF
CDR3nt: TGTGCCAGCGAGGGAATCAACAATGAGCAGTTCTTC

v_gene: TRBV5-6
d_gene: TRBD1
abundance: .
len: 15
j_gene: TRBJ1-5
CDR3aa: CASSLGQGINQPQHF
CDR3nt: TGTGCCAGCAGCTTGGGACAGGGAATCAATCAGCCCCAGCATTTT

v_gene: TRBV9
d_gene: .
abundance: .
len: 13
j_gene: TRBJ1-1
CDR3aa: CASSGSPNTEAFF
CDR3nt: TGTGCCAGCTCAGGTTCCCCGAACACTGAAGCTTTCTTT

v_gene: TRBV6-5
d_gene: TRBD2
abundance: .
len: 13
j_gene: TRBJ2-1
CDR3aa: CASSSPGTREQFF
CDR3nt: TGTGCCAGCAGTTCTCCCGGGACTAGGGAGCAGTTCTTC

v_gene: TRBV7-2
d_gene: .
abundance: once
len: 14
j_gene: TRBJ1-6
CDR3aa: CASSLRGSNSPLHF
CDR3nt: TGTGCCAGCAGCTTACGGGGGAGCAATTCACCCCTCCACTTT

v_gene: TRBV4-2
d_gene: .
abundance: .
len: 15
j_gene: TRBJ1-6
CDR3aa: CASSQEQGGDSPLHF
CDR3nt: TGTGCCAGCAGCCAAGAACAGGGAGGCGATTCACCCCTCCACTTT

v_gene: TRBV2
d_gene: .
abundance: .
len: 11
j_gene: TRBJ1-2
CDR3aa: CASSDRGGYTF
CDR3nt: TGTGCCAGCAGTGACCGGGGGGGCTACACCTTC

v_gene: TRBV5-1
d_gene: .
abundance: .
len: 15
j_gene: TRBJ1-5
CDR3aa: CASSLDPGGARPQHF
CDR3nt: TGCGCCAGCAGCTTGGACCCGGGGGGAGCCCGGCCCCAGCATTTT

v_gene: TRBV7-2
d_gene: TRBD1
abundance: once
len: 14
j_gene: TRBJ1-1
CDR3aa: CASSLRTGGTEAFF
CDR3nt: TGTGCCAGCAGCTTACGGACAGGGGGCACTGAAGCTTTCTTT

v_gene: TRBV6-1
d_gene: TRBD2
abundance: .
len: 15
j_gene: TRBJ2-7
CDR3aa: CASRVSSGGRYEQYF
CDR3nt: TGTGCCAGCAGGGTCTCTAGCGGGGGCCGCTACGAGCAGTACTTC

v_gene: TRBV9
d_gene: .
abundance: .
len: 17
j_gene: TRBJ1-1
CDR3aa: CASSVEIGGQVRNEAFF
CDR3nt: TGTGCCAGCAGCGTAGAGATCGGGGGGCAGGTTCGTAATGAAGCTTTCTTT

v_gene: TRBV19
d_gene: .
abundance: .
len: 16
j_gene: TRBJ1-5
CDR3aa: CASSDGGGASNQPQHF
CDR3nt: TGTGCCAGTAGTGACGGAGGGGGGGCCAGCAATCAGCCCCAGCATTTT

v_gene: TRBV19
d_gene: .
abundance: .
len: 16
j_gene: TRBJ2-2
CDR3aa: CASSIDLQGWTGELFF
CDR3nt: TGTGCCAGTAGTATAGATCTGCAGGGTTGGACCGGGGAGCTGTTTTTT